This entry lists 10 T cell receptor beta chains sequenced from one sample in a study of T-cell reconstitution after alpha-beta-depleted transplantation in children. Molecular barcoding with unique molecular identifiers was used for the TCRbeta library. TCRdb re-analysed the PCR reads in MiXCR, keeping a single row per CDR3 protein. The sample includes approximately 240,000 distinct CDR3 sequences, 9.5% to 13% of them seen just once. The material sequenced was PBMCs, taken before TCRalphabeta/CD19-depleted stem cell transplant. Receptor source: a child younger than two with acute myeloid leukemia, due to receive a stem cell transplant.

V and J are TRBV30 and TRBJ2-7, with a possible D match to TRBD2 (5 bases). Germline V gene data show CDR1 as GTSNPN and CDR2 as SVGIG (reference sequence). Trimming removed 5 bases from V and 6 bases from J, with 14 bases in between. The CDR3 loop spans 12 amino acids. The CDR3 DNA follows: TGTGCCTGGGCCCGGGGTACGGGCGAGCAGTACTTC. Its translation: CAWARGTGEQYF.

This clonotype occurred many times. The chain is built from TRBV24-1 and TRBJ2-5; D is unclear. V lost 4 bases and J 3 bases, leaving 5 bases between the germline ends. CDR3 size: 12 residues. Looked up from germline, CDR1 is KGHDR and CDR2 is SFDVKD. The CDR3 DNA sequence: TGTGCCACCAGTGAGGACGAAGAGACCCAGTACTTC. Translating it yields CATSEDEETQYF.

The genes are TRBV5-1 and TRBJ2-1; tentative D call: TRBD1 (5 bases). V was pared by 0 bases and J by 7 bases, with 14 bases between. The CDR3 totals 15 residues. Germline V gene lookup returns CDR1 SGHRS and CDR2 YFSETQ. In DNA form, the CDR3 reads TGCGCCAGCAGCTTGGCCCCAGGGTCGGTAAATGAGCAGTTCTTC. As protein: CASSLAPGSVNEQFF. Filled out from reference TRBV5-1 and TRBJ2-1, the complete variable domain reads KAGVTQTPRYLIKTRGQQVTLSCSPISGHRSVSWYQQTPGQGLQFLFEYFSETQRNKGNFPGRFSGRQFSNSRSEMNVSTLELGDSALYLCASSLAPGSVNEQFFGPGTRLTVL.

The V gene is TRBV20-1, the J gene TRBJ1-1; possible D gene TRBD1, 5 bases. CDR1 and CDR2 (germline): DFQATT, SNEGSKA (reference sequence). This CDR3 is built from 14 residues. V was cut by 1 base and J by 2 bases, with 11 bases left in between. The CDR3 spells CSARAGRGNTEAFF. Here the CDR3 DNA reads TGCAGTGCTAGAGCGGGACGGGGTAACACTGAAGCTTTCTTT.

This clonotype was observed many times. V and J are TRBV28 and TRBJ1-2, with D unclear. The CDR3 is 13 amino acids. Per germline, CDR1 MDHEN and CDR2 SYDVKM. The V gene lost 5 bases and the J gene lost 6 bases, with 13 bases spanning the gap. The CDR3, as DNA: TGTGCCAGCAGTCCTAGGCTCCGGGATGGCTACACCTTC. It specifies CASSPRLRDGYTF.

At least ten counts were recorded for this clonotype. The genes are TRBV24-1 and TRBJ2-3; TRBD2 matches 7 bases. The V gene end was trimmed by 5 bases and the J gene end by 11 bases; junction bases not matched to a gene: 9. Germline CDR1 and CDR2: KGHDR and SFDVKD. This CDR3 spans 13 amino acids. The chain's CDR3 is CATSGPTSRMQYF. Written as DNA, the CDR3 is TGTGCCACCAGTGGACCGACTAGCAGGATGCAGTATTTT.

As to this clonotype: Since a much larger clone is just one base distant, this may be a read error. This CDR3 fails to terminate in the conserved phenylalanine or tryptophan, so it likely reflects a read error. The chain combines TRBV19 with TRBJ1-2, with D maybe TRBD1 (5 bases). V was pared by 9 bases and J by 2 bases, with 13 bases between. The CDR3 sequence is 13 residues long. Per the germline V gene, CDR1 is LNHDA and CDR2 is SQIVND (reference sequence). The CDR3 loop reads CASTSRDNYGYTL. The CDR3 DNA reads as TGTGCCAGCACCTCCCGGGACAACTATGGCTACACCCTC.

The sample holds many counts of this clonotype. The rearrangement links TRBV28 to TRBJ1-4; no clear D. This CDR3 is built from 17 residues. V lost 2 bases and J lost 0, with 13 bases in between. Germline CDR1 is MDHEN and CDR2 is SYDVKM. The CDR3 sequence is CASSLIPGEATNEKLFF. The CDR3 coding sequence is TGTGCCAGCAGTTTAATTCCAGGTGAAGCAACTAATGAAAAACTGTTTTTT.

The sample holds a few counts of this clonotype. V is TRBV11-2 and J is TRBJ2-3, with 10 bases that match TRBD2. V lost 5 bases to trimming and J lost 4 bases; unmatched junction nucleotides: 9. CDR1 SGHAT and CDR2 FQNNGV come from the germline V gene. This CDR3 is built from 16 residues. The CDR3 region is CASSILAGAGADTQYF. CDR3 nucleotide sequence: TGTGCCAGCAGCATTCTAGCGGGAGCGGGCGCAGATACGCAGTATTTT.

This clonotype showed up many times. The chain has TRBV20-1 and TRBJ2-3; D is possibly TRBD2 (5 bases). The V gene's germline CDR1 is DFQATT and CDR2 SNEGSKA (reference sequence). V was cut by 5 bases and J by 2 bases, with 14 bases left in between. The CDR3 length is 14 residues. The CDR3: CSALLGEATDTQYF. The CDR3 bases are TGCAGTGCTTTACTAGGTGAAGCCACAGATACGCAGTATTTT.